The 18 T cell receptor beta chains below all came from one sample that was sequenced in a study of blood T cell repertoires in COVID-19. Data came from immunoSEQ multiplex PCR; TCRdb stores just in-frame clones and leaves some out. This repertoire shows around 300,000 clones, 89% found once; its top ten account for 0.85% to 0.95%. Sequenced: peripheral blood. These receptors were taken from a woman aged 40 to 50 who had recovered from COVID-19.

V is TRBV2 and J is TRBJ2-3, with 14 bases fitting TRBD2. The junction had 6 bases not matched to a gene; V was cut back by 8 bases and J by 8 bases. From germline, CDR1 is SNHLY and CDR2 FYNNEI. This CDR3 is built from 14 residues. The CDR3 DNA is TGTGCCAGCCGACTAGCGGGAGGGCCGGTTACGCAGTATTTT. This encodes CASRLAGGPVTQYF.

The chain recombines TRBV21-1 with TRBJ2-3; the table gives TRBD2 as D, unverified against the DNA. TRBV21-1 is marked as a pseudogene. The CDR3 loop spans 16 amino acids. The CDR3 nucleotides are TGTGCCAGCAGACAGATAGCGGGAGGGGCCACAGATACGCAGTATTTT. It specifies CASRQIAGGATDTQYF.

This chain connects TRBV5-1 to TRBJ2-3, with 9 bases that match TRBD2. After removal of 6 bases from V and 6 bases from J, the junction contained 8 bases not matched to a gene. This CDR3 region has 14 residues. Germline V gene lookup returns CDR1 SGHRS and CDR2 YFSETQ. The CDR3 DNA follows: TGCGCCAGCAAGGTAGCGGGAGCCTCGGATACGCAGTATTTT. Protein product: CASKVAGASDTQYF.

The chain combines TRBV4-1 with TRBJ2-7, with 7 bases identical to TRBD1. Germline values: CDR1 MGHRA, CDR2 YSYEKL. Germline trimming cut 4 bases from V and 3 bases from J; bases unmatched to any gene: 12. This CDR3 is 16 amino acids long. CDR3 sequence reads: CASSLSATGEYYEQYF. The CDR3 DNA reads TGCGCCAGCAGCCTCTCCGCCACAGGGGAATACTACGAGCAGTACTTC.

This chain connects TRBV5-8 to TRBJ2-5, with 7 nucleotides matching TRBD2. With 0 bases clipped from V and 5 bases from J, the junction kept 1 base outside the gene matches. CDR3 length equals 13 residues. CDR1 and CDR2 from the germline V gene are SGHTS and YDEGEE. The chain's CDR3 is CASSLDGGETQYF. Written as DNA, the CDR3 is TGTGCCAGCAGCTTGGACGGGGGGGAGACCCAGTACTTC. The variable domain in full, with the rest retrieved from reference TRBV5-8 and TRBJ2-5, is EAGVTQSPTHLIKTRGQQATLRCSPISGHTSVYWYQQALGLGLQFLLWYDEGEERNRGNFPPRFSGRQFPNYSSELNVNALELEDSALYLCASSLDGGETQYFGPGTRLLVL.

This chain uses TRBV3-1 (or the pseudogene TRBV3-2) with TRBJ1-4; D possibly corresponds to TRBD1 (5 bases). Germline lookup yields CDR1 LGHDT and CDR2 YNNKEL (reference sequence). The CDR3 consists of 16 residues. V lost 1 base to trimming and J lost 7 bases, with 16 bases between them. The CDR3 sequence: CASSQGATAEGEKLFF. The CDR3 DNA follows: TGTGCCAGCAGCCAAGGAGCGACAGCGGAGGGTGAAAAACTGTTTTTT.

CDR3 residues: CASKQGIIYEQYF. The CDR3 DNA sequence: TGTGCCAGCAAACAGGGGATAATCTACGAGCAGTACTTC. The rearrangement joins TRBV6-5 to TRBJ2-7; 7 bases agree with TRBD1. Germline V gene sequence: CDR1 MNHEY, CDR2 SVGAGI. V gave up 7 bases and J gave up 3 bases; unmatched junction bases: 6. The length of the CDR3 is 13 residues.

The rearrangement uses TRBV2 and TRBJ1-3; 8 bases map to TRBD1. V lost 6 bases and J lost 0; bases outside the gene matches: 7. CDR3 length equals 16 residues. Germline CDR1 is SNHLY and CDR2 is FYNNEI. The CDR3 sequence: CASSGQGTNSGNTIYF. The CDR3 DNA reads TGTGCCAGCAGCGGACAGGGAACCAACTCTGGAAACACCATATATTTT.

The chain uses TRBV4-1 and TRBJ2-7, with D tentatively TRBD2 (6 bases). With 0 bases removed from V and 1 base from J, the gap between germline ends came to 13 bases. CDR3 length: 16 residues. CDR1 is MGHRA, CDR2 YSYEKL, per germline. CDR3 coding DNA: TGCGCCAGCAGCCAAGATCGGCGGGACTTTTCCTACGAGCAGTACTTC. It yields the protein CASSQDRRDFSYEQYF.

The gene calls are TRBV2 and TRBJ2-3; possibly TRBD1 for D (6 bases). V was clipped by 1 base and J by 2 bases, with 10 bases between them. Germline values: CDR1 SNHLY, CDR2 FYNNEI. This CDR3 has 15 amino acids. The CDR3 loop reads CASSEGQGHTDTQYF. The CDR3 DNA sequence: TGTGCCAGCAGTGAAGGGCAGGGACACACAGATACGCAGTATTTT.

There are a few counts of this clone. The V and J genes are TRBV6-4 and TRBJ2-1, with D perhaps TRBD2 (6 bases). Deletions cut 0 bases from V and 2 bases from J, with 8 bases between. The germline CDR1 and CDR2 sequences are MRHNA and SNTAGT. The CDR3 totals 15 residues. For the CDR3, the DNA is TGTGCCAGCAGTGACTCGGAGGGCCCCTACAATGAGCAGTTCTTC. It specifies CASSDSEGPYNEQFF.

The rearrangement uses TRBV9 and TRBJ2-3, with TRBD2 matching over 11 bases. V gave up 0 bases and J gave up 3 bases; unmatched junction bases: 6. CDR3 size: 17 residues. In germline, CDR1 is SGDLS, CDR2 YYNGEE. CDR3 protein: CASSVVGSGRATDTQYF. Here the CDR3 DNA reads TGTGCCAGCAGCGTAGTGGGTAGCGGGAGGGCTACAGATACGCAGTATTTT. Variable domain in full (rest from reference TRBV9 and TRBJ2-3): DSGVTQTPKHLITATGQRVTLRCSPRSGDLSVYWYQQSLDQGLQFLIQYYNGEERAKGNILERFSAQQFPDLHSELNLSSLELGDSALYFCASSVVGSGRATDTQYFGPGTRLTVL.

The chain couples TRBV7-8 to TRBJ1-1; D ambiguous. The CDR3 runs to 14 residues. V dropped 4 bases and J dropped 8 bases, with 17 bases sitting between them. Germline loops: CDR1 SGHVS, CDR2 FQNEAQ. The CDR3 loop reads CASSYQAEMEEAFF. Written as DNA, the CDR3 is TGTGCCAGCAGCTACCAGGCTGAGATGGAAGAAGCTTTCTTT. Full variable domain (remainder filled in from reference TRBV7-8 and TRBJ1-1): GAGVSQSPRYKVAKRGQDVALRCDPISGHVSLFWYQQALGQGPEFLTYFQNEAQLDKSGLPSDRFFAERPEGSVSTLKIQRTQQEDSAVYLCASSYQAEMEEAFFGQGTRLTVV.

V gene TRBV6-1 combines with J gene TRBJ2-3; 7 bases map to TRBD1. V lost 4 bases and J lost 1; bases outside the gene matches: 14. The CDR3 has 18 residues. CDR1 and CDR2 (germline): MNHNS, SASEGT. CDR3 in amino acids: CASSASPSGTVGTDTQYF. Written as DNA, the CDR3 is TGTGCCAGCAGTGCCTCGCCCTCCGGGACAGTGGGCACAGATACGCAGTATTTT.

The count of this clone is one. The chain has TRBV18 and TRBJ2-3, with D possibly matching TRBD2 (6 bases). The CDR3 spans 15 residues. Deletions cut 3 bases from V and 6 bases from J, with 16 bases between. Germline lookup yields CDR1 KGHSH and CDR2 LQKENI. The CDR3 DNA sequence: TGTGCCAGCTCACCCGGGACTCGCCTTGGGGATACGCAGTATTTT. Translating it yields CASSPGTRLGDTQYF.

The CDR3 is CASSPSGLNTGELFF. The DNA of the CDR3 is TGCGCCAGCAGCCCTAGCGGACTGAACACCGGGGAGCTGTTTTTT. J is TRBJ2-2 and V is TRBV5-1, with 7 bases matching TRBD2. The CDR3 sequence is 15 residues long. The trim removed 4 bases at V and 1 base at J, leaving 4 bases unmatched. In germline, CDR1 is SGHRS, CDR2 YFSETQ.

The chain employs TRBV7-9 and TRBJ1-1; 11 bases match TRBD1. The CDR3 totals 16 residues. Germline V gene data show CDR1 as SEHNR and CDR2 as FQNEAQ (reference sequence). V shed 5 bases and J 0 bases; nucleotides not matched to a gene: 5. DNA of the CDR3: TGTGCCAGCAGCGAGGACAGGGGGCCTATGAACACTGAAGCTTTCTTT. Amino acids: CASSEDRGPMNTEAFF.

The chain couples TRBV4-2 to TRBJ2-1, with TRBD2 matching 13 bases. The CDR3 contains 18 residues. CDR1 LGHNA and CDR2 YNFKEQ come from the germline V gene. The V and J ends lost 0 bases and 3 bases, in that order; junction bases with no gene match: 5. CDR3 sequence: CASSQDGTSGKSYNEQFF. The CDR3 DNA sequence: TGTGCCAGCAGCCAAGACGGGACTAGCGGGAAGAGCTACAATGAGCAGTTCTTC.